This T cell receptor beta chain came from a study of post-analysis software for immune sequencing data. Regarding the study as a whole: TRBV segments more frequent in patients than in controls numbered several and included TRBV5-6, TRBV5-1 and TRBV20-1.

Trimming cost V 0 bases and J 3 bases, with 12 bases left between them. CDR3 length: 16 residues. The germline gives CDR1 LGHNA, CDR2 YNFKEQ. Turning to this clonotype: As yet, its antigen is unknown.

TCR beta libraries were prepared from cDNA with unique molecular identifiers. Each CDR3 protein gets one entry after TCRdb re-called the PCR reads with MiXCR. Of roughly 670,000 distinct CDR3 sequences in the sample, roughly three fifths are singletons; the top ten hold around 11%. The specimen was blood. The rearrangement links TRBV4-2 to TRBJ2-1; a weak D match, TRBD2 (6 bases). This TCR was sampled from a girl aged 2 to 9 with multiple sclerosis. This CDR3 is CASSQDRSGFYNEQFF. The CDR3 bases are TGTGCCAGCAGCCAAGATAGGAGCGGGTTCTACAATGAGCAGTTCTTC.